The subject of this entry is one TCR beta chain. This sample was taken from a study of blood T cell repertoires in COVID-19. V dropped 6 bases and J dropped 7 bases, with 12 bases sitting between them. Germline values: CDR1 MNHEY, CDR2 SMNVEV (reference sequence). CDR3 size: 13 residues. Sequencing used immunoSEQ multiplex PCR; TCRdb keeps in-frame clones, though not all of them. This sample has tens of thousands of clones, with about 85% found just once. The V call is TRBV27, the J call TRBJ1-4, with D uncertain. Sequencing was carried out using peripheral blood. The TCR was taken from a man aged 55 to 70 with COVID-19, enrolled during active disease. This CDR3 is CASSRVEGEKLFF. In nucleotides, the CDR3 is TGTGCCAGCAGCCGGGTAGAGGGTGAAAAACTGTTTTTT.